The following is a T cell receptor beta chain sequence with its context. Its antigen specificity is not known. Nothing much larger sits one base from this clone, and base qualities are not available. This entry belongs to a study of PD-1 and CTLA-4 blockade in melanoma (dated by TCRdb to 2020 to 2022). General notes on the study: In patients with melanoma, the study measured the effects of PD-1 blockade versus CTLA-4 blockade on the melanoma-reactive CD8 T cell response.

Sequences GTSNPN (CDR1) and SVGIG (CDR2) are obtained from the germline V gene (reference sequence). From cysteine to phenylalanine, the CDR3 is 12 amino acids long. The only DNA kept is the CDR3, 36 bases in frame from the first base. V lost 0 bases and J lost 10 bases; the stretch between them is 12 bases long. Library preparation employed the immunoSEQ multiplex PCR assay. TCRdb provides this immuneACCESS table in a form limited to in-frame rearrangements. Some clones are lacking; in checked studies, under half of them reflect an unresolved V gene, and why the rest are absent is not known. The sample profile shows around 7,200 clones; around 80% of them were found once. Jointly, the top ten make up around two fifths of the sample.

Here the sequenced sample was CD8+ T cells from peripheral blood, taken before anti-PD-1 treatment. The chain is encoded by TRBV30 joined to TRBJ1-2; the D segment cannot be called with confidence. This receptor was obtained from a human donor with melanoma. The nucleotide sequence reads as follows: TGTGCCTGGAGTGTACTTGGGCTCCACTACACCTTC. The translation is CAWSVLGLHYTF.